The present TCR beta chain was sequenced within a study of CD8 T cells in Susac syndrome. Notes on the study in general: The TCR sequencing and HLA analysis in the study involved a relatively small number of individuals, as the study acknowledged.

Bulk CD8+ and CD4+ cells came from magnetic negative isolation; CD8+ TEMRA by FACS. To note about this clonotype: Its antigen is not identified.

About 0.45 to 1 ug RNA was reverse transcribed with random hexamers. Multiplex PCR with immunoSEQ amplified the TCR beta CDR3 across 54 Vbeta and 13 Jbeta. TCRdb processed the immunoSEQ multiplex PCR reads anew with MiXCR; each CDR3 protein has one entry. The top ten clones hold roughly 0.13% of a sample with 150,000 or so distinct CDR3 sequences, about 94% of them seen once. The CDR3 covers 14 residues. The V end lost 2 bases, the J end lost 7 bases, and 14 bases lay between the germline ends. The gene calls are TRBV23-1 and TRBJ1-2; D remains ambiguous. TRBV23-1 is sorted into the ORF group, with uncertain function. Specimen: CD4+ T cells from PBMCs. This receptor was taken from a human donor in good health. The CDR3: CASSQIAVLGGYTF. Here the CDR3 DNA reads TGCGCCAGCAGTCAAATCGCAGTATTGGGTGGCTACACCTTC.